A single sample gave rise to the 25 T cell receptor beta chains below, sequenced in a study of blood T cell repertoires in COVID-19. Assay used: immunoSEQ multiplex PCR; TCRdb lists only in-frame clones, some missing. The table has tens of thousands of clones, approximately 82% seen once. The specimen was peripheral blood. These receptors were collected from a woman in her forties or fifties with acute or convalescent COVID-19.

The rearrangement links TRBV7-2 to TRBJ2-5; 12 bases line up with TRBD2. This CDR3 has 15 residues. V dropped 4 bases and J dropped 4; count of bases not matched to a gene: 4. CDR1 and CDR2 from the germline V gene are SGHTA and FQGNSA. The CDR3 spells CASSSKTSGRETQYF. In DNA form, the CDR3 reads TGTGCCAGCAGCTCGAAGACTAGCGGGAGAGAGACCCAGTACTTC. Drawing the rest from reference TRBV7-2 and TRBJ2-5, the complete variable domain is GAGVSQSPSNKVTEKGKDVELRCDPISGHTALYWYRQSLGQGLEFLIYFQGNSAPDKSGLPSDRFSAERTGGSVSTLTIQRTQQEDSAVYLCASSSKTSGRETQYFGPGTRLLVL.

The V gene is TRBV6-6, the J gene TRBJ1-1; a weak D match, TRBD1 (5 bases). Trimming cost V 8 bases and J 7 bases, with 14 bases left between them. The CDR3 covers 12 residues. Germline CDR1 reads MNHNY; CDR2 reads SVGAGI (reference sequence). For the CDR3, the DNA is TGTGCCAGCGCGGGGGGATCTAGTGAAGCTTTCTTT. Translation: CASAGGSSEAFF.

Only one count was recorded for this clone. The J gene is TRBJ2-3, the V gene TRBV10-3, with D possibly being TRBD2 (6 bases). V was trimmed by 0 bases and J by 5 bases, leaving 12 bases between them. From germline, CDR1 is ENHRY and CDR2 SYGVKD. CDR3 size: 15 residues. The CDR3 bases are TGTGCCATCAGTGAGTCGATTGTCGGGAGAGATACGCAGTATTTT. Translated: CAISESIVGRDTQYF.

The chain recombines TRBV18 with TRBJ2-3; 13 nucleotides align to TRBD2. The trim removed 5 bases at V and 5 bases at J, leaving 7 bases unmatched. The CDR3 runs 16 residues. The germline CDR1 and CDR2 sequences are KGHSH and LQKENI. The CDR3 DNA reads TGTGCCAGCTCATCGCCACTAGCGGGAGGGCAAGATACGCAGTATTTT. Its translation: CASSSPLAGGQDTQYF.

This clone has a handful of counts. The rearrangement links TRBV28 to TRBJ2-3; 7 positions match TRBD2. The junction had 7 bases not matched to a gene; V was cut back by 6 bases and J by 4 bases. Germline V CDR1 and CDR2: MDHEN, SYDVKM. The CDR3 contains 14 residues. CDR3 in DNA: TGTGCCAGCAGCCTCGAGCGGGGTGCAGATACGCAGTATTTT. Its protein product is CASSLERGADTQYF. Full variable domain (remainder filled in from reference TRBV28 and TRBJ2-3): DVKVTQSSRYLVKRTGEKVFLECVQDMDHENMFWYRQDPGLGLRLIYFSYDVKMKEKGDIPEGYSVSREKKERFSLILESASTNQTSMYLCASSLERGADTQYFGPGTRLTVL.

The CDR3 spells CASSSPGQPQHF. In DNA form, the CDR3 reads TGTGCCAGCAGTTCCCCAGGACAGCCCCAGCATTTT. The chain is built from TRBV5-6 and TRBJ1-5; D is unresolved. Germline CDR1 SGHDT, CDR2 YYEEEE. Trimming removed 5 bases from V and 7 bases from J, with 10 bases in between. This CDR3 spans 12 amino acids.

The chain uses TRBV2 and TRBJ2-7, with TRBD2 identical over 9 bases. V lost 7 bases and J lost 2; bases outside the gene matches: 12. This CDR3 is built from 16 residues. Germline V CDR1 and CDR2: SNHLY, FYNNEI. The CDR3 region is CASTLEVLAGTYEQYF. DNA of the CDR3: TGTGCCAGCACCCTAGAAGTGCTAGCGGGAACCTACGAGCAGTACTTC. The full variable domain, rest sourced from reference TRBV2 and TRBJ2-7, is EPEVTQTPSHQVTQMGQEVILRCVPISNHLYFYWYRQILGQKVEFLVSFYNNEISEKSEIFDDQFSVERPDGSNFTLKIRSTKLEDSAMYFCASTLEVLAGTYEQYFGPGTRLTVT.

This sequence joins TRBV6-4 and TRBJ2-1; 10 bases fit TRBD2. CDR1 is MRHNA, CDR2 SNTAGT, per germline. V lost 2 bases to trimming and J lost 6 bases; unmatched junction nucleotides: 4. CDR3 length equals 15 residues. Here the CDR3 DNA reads TGTGCCAGCAGTGACGGAGCGGGAGGGTTCAATGAGCAGTTCTTC. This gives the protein CASSDGAGGFNEQFF.

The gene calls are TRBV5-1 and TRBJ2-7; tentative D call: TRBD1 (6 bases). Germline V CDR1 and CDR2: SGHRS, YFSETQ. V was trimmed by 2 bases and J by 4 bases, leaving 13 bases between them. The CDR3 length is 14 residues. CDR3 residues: CASSFQQGAYEQYF. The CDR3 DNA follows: TGCGCCAGCAGCTTCCAACAGGGAGCGTACGAGCAGTACTTC. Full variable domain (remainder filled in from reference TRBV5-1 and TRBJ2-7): KAGVTQTPRYLIKTRGQQVTLSCSPISGHRSVSWYQQTPGQGLQFLFEYFSETQRNKGNFPGRFSGRQFSNSRSEMNVSTLELGDSALYLCASSFQQGAYEQYFGPGTRLTVT.

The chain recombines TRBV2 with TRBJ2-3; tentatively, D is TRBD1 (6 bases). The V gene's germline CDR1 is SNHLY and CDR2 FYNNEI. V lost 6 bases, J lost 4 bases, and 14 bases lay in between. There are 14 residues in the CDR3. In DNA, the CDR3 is TGTGCCAGCAGAGCCGGGTGGACAGCAGATACGCAGTATTTT. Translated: CASRAGWTADTQYF.

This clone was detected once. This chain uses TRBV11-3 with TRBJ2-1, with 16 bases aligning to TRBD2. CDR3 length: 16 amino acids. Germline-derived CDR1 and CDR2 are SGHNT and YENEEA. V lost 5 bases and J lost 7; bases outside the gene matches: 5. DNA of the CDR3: TGTGCCAGCAGCCCGGGACTAGCGGGAGGGAAAAATGAGCAGTTCTTC. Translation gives CASSPGLAGGKNEQFF.

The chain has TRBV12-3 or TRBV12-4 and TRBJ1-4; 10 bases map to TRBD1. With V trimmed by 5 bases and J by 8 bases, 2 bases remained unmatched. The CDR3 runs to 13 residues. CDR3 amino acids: CASSGTGAEKLFF. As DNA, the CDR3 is TGTGCCAGCAGTGGGACAGGGGCAGAAAAACTGTTTTTT.

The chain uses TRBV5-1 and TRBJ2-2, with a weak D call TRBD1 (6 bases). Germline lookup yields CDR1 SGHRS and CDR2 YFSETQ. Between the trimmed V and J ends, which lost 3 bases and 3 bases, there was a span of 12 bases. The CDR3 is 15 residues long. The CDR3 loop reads CASSSGTLYTGELFF. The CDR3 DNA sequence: TGCGCCAGCAGCTCCGGGACACTCTACACCGGGGAGCTGTTTTTT.

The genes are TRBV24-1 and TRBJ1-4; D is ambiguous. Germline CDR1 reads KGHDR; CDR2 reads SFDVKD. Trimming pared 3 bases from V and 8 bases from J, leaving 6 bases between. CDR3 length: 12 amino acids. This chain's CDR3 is CATSDGGEKLFF. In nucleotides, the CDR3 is TGTGCCACCAGTGATGGCGGGGAAAAACTGTTTTTT.

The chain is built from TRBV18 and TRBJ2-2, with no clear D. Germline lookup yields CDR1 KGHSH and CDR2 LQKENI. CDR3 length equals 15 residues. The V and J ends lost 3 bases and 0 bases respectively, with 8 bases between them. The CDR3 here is CASSPLSANTGELFF. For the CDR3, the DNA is TGTGCCAGCTCACCGTTATCTGCGAACACCGGGGAGCTGTTTTTT. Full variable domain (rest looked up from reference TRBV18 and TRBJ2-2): NAGVMQNPRHLVRRRGQEARLRCSPMKGHSHVYWYRQLPEEGLKFMVYLQKENIIDESGMPKERFSAEFPKEGPSILRIQQVVRGDSAAYFCASSPLSANTGELFFGEGSRLTVL.

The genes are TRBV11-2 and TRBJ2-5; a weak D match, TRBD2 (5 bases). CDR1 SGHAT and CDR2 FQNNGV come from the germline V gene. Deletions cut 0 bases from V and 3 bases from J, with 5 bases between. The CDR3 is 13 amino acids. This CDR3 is CASSLDGEETQYF. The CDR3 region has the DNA TGTGCCAGCAGCTTAGACGGGGAAGAGACCCAGTACTTC.

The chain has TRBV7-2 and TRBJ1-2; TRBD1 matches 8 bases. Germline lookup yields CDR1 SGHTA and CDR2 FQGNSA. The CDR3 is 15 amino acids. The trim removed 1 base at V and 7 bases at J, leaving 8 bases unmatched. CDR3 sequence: CASSLDDRGWGGYTF. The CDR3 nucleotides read TGTGCCAGCAGCTTAGACGACAGGGGCTGGGGTGGCTACACCTTC.

The CDR3 here is CASRPQGGVETQYF. In nucleotides, the CDR3 is TGTGCCAGCAGACCACAGGGTGGTGTGGAGACCCAGTACTTC. The V call is TRBV6-5, the J call TRBJ2-5; possible D gene TRBD1, 6 bases. V was pared by 6 bases and J by 5 bases, with 16 bases between. CDR3 length: 14 amino acids. Germline assignment: CDR1 MNHEY and CDR2 SVGAGI.

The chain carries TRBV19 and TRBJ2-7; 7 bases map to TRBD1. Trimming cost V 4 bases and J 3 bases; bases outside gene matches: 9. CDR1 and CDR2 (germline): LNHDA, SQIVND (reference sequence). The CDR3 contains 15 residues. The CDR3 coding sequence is TGTGCCAGTAGTAATCCGGGACAGAGTAACTACGAGCAGTACTTC. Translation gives CASSNPGQSNYEQYF.

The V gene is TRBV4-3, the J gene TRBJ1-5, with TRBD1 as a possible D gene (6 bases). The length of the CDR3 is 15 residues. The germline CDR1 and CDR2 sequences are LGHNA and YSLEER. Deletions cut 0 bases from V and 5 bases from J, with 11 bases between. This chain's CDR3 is CASSQDYGGHQPQHF. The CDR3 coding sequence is TGCGCCAGCAGCCAAGATTACGGGGGGCATCAGCCCCAGCATTTT.

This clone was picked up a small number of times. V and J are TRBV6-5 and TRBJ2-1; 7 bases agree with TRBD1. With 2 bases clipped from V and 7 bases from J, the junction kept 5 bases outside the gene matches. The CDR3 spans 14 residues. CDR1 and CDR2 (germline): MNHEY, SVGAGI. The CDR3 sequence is CASSYQKTGNEQFF. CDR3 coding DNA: TGTGCCAGCAGTTACCAAAAGACAGGGAATGAGCAGTTCTTC.

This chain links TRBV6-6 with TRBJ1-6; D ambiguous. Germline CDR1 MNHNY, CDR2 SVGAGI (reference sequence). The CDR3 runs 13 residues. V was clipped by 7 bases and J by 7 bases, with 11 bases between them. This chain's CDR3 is CASKAAFNSPLHF. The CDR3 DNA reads TGTGCCAGCAAGGCGGCTTTCAATTCACCCCTCCACTTT.

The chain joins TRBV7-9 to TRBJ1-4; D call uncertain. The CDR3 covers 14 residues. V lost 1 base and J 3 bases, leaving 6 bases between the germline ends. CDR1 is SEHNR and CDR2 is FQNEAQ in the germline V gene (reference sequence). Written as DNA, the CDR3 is TGTGCCAGCAGCTTAGTCAGGCCTAATGAAAAACTGTTTTTT. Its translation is CASSLVRPNEKLFF.

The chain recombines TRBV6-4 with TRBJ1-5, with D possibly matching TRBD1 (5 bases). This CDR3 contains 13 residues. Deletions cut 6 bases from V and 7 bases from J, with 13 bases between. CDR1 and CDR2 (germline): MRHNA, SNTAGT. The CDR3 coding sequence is TGTGCCAGCAGACCTTGGGGGAGGCAGCCCCAGCATTTT. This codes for CASRPWGRQPQHF.

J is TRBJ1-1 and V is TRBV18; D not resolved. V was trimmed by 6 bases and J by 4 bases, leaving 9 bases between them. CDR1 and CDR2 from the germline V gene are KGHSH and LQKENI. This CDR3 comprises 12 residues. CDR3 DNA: TGTGCCAGCTCCTCGTTCGGCACTGAAGCTTTCTTT. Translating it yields CASSSFGTEAFF.